This T cell receptor beta chain was obtained from a study of human CD8 memory T cell subsets. Overall study results and limits: Both stem-like memory T cells and precursor exhausted T cells showed comparably high diversity, which set them apart from effector memory cells. Stem-like memory and precursor exhausted T cell repertoires had very little in common with each other. Beta chains of the T cell receptor were the only chains the study sequenced.

The CDR3 sequence is 15 residues long. CDR1 is SGHVS, CDR2 FNYEAQ, per germline. Negative magnetic selection enriched total CD8+ T cells. Construction of TCR beta libraries was accomplished by means of UMI-labeled 5' RACE. TCRdb reworked the 5' RACE reads into one entry per CDR3 protein, no DNA. Its clone listing holds 7,500 to 9,500 distinct CDR3 sequences. As to this clonotype: Its matching antigen is unknown.

Sequenced sample: CD8+ T cells from PBMCs. The chain employs TRBV7-6 and TRBJ2-7; the D call of TRBD1 rests on TCRdb alone, since no DNA is present to check it. The TCR originated in a human donor in good health. CDR3 loop: CASSLAAGVSYEQYF.